Following are 26 T cell receptor beta chains from one sample sequenced in a study of tumor-infiltrating lymphocytes in primary liver carcinoma. The investigators made TCR beta cDNA from about 0.45 ug total RNA, using a constant-region primer. A slightly modified ARM-PCR protocol with three nested multiplex PCR rounds produced these TCR beta libraries. A C-beta reverse primer was combined with TRBV1-TRBV30 forward primers in the first two PCR rounds, and each round had about 10 cycles. TCRdb analysed the multiplex PCR reads with MiXCR anew, one entry per CDR3 protein. Of 80,000 or so distinct CDR3 sequences in the sample, roughly two thirds were seen once. The study co-extracted DNA and RNA from around 20-30 mg of unsorted bulk tissue. The sample taken for sequencing was liver tumor tissue from sampling region 4. The subset was: tumor region T4, right-lateral pole. These receptors came from a woman aged 55-70 years with primary liver carcinoma and hepatitis B virus infection.

Concerning this clonotype itself: The junction shows a germline mismatch at one end, possibly a read error. The rearrangement joins TRBV12-3 or TRBV12-4 to TRBJ1-5, with D maybe TRBD1 (5 bases). The CDR3 sequence is 13 residues long. Here the CDR3 DNA reads TGTACCAGCAGTTTTAGGGGCAATCCGCCCCAGCATTTT. It specifies CTSSFRGNPPQHF.

This clonotype was recorded at least ten times. The gene calls are TRBV28 and TRBJ2-5; D ambiguous. The CDR3 totals 12 residues. V was shortened by 4 bases and J by 7 bases, with 10 bases between the two germline ends. From germline, CDR1 is MDHEN and CDR2 SYDVKM. The CDR3 DNA reads as TGTGCCAGCAGTTGGAACAGAGGGACCCAGTACTTC. The encoded protein is CASSWNRGTQYF.

J is TRBJ2-7 and V is TRBV6-5, with 10 positions matching TRBD2. V gave up 6 bases and J gave up 4 bases; unmatched junction bases: 12. CDR3 length: 16 amino acids. The germline CDR1 and CDR2 sequences are MNHEY and SVGAGI. CDR3 amino acids: CASRVTLAGYSYEQYF. As DNA, the CDR3 is TGTGCCAGCAGGGTGACACTAGCGGGGTACTCTTACGAGCAGTACTTC.

As regards this clonotype: The junction does not match germline at one end; this may be a read error. This chain connects TRBV29-1 to TRBJ1-1, with D tentatively TRBD1 (6 bases). CDR3 length: 15 residues. Germline lookup yields CDR1 SQVTM and CDR2 ANQGSEA. CDR3 region: CSVFSIRGKNTEASF. DNA of the CDR3: TGCAGCGTTTTTTCTATCAGGGGTAAGAACACTGAAGCTTCCTTT.

This clonotype appeared a single time. Relative to the germline gene, one junction end is altered; a read error may explain this. This chain connects TRBV11-2 to TRBJ1-6; D is undetermined. The CDR3 is 12 amino acids. Germline-derived CDR1 and CDR2 are SGHAT and FQNNGV. The CDR3 is CASSLVASPIHF. The CDR3 nucleotides are TGTGCCAGCAGTTTAGTAGCCTCGCCCATCCACTTT.

Of note for this clonotype: This likely comes from a read error, as the CDR3 has no conserved phenylalanine or tryptophan at its end. The rearrangement links TRBV28 to TRBJ2-5; 9 bases map to TRBD2. Looked up from germline, CDR1 is MDHEN and CDR2 is SYDVKM. The CDR3 is 16 amino acids. CDR3 sequence (DNA): TGTGCCAGCAGTTCGCTAGCGGGAATAGGACAAGAGACTCAGTACTCC. Translating it yields CASSSLAGIGQETQYS.

About this clonotype itself: No conserved phenylalanine or tryptophan ends this CDR3, so it is likely a read error. The DNA is left out, because the CDR3 cannot be placed on it with certainty; the CDR3 is given as TCRdb lists it. This chain uses TRBV11-2 with TRBJ1-2. Germline V lookup: CDR1 SGHAT, CDR2 FQNNGV. Ends included, the CDR3 has 15 residues. Here the CDR3 reads CASGLAGGPNYGYAS.

A word on this clonotype: Compared with germline, one end of the junction differs, possibly owing to a read error. The chain has TRBV4-2 and TRBJ2-7; 8 positions agree with TRBD2. CDR3 size: 20 residues. In germline, CDR1 is LGHNA, CDR2 YNFKEQ. The CDR3 DNA follows: TGTGCCACCAGCCCCTCGGTGGGCGGGAGGAAACCGGCTTCCCTCCACGAGCAGTACTTC. Protein sequence: CATSPSVGGRKPASLHEQYF.

Of note for this clonotype: A read error is possible here, since a much larger clone lies one base away. The CDR3 does not end in the conserved phenylalanine or tryptophan, so this is likely a read error. This sequence joins TRBV5-1 and TRBJ2-6; possible D gene TRBD1, 6 bases. CDR3 length: 15 residues. V lost 1 base to trimming and J lost 7 bases, with 12 bases between them. Germline V gene sequence: CDR1 SGHRS, CDR2 YFSETQ. CDR3 residues: CASSLTSGVANVLTY. The CDR3 DNA sequence: TGCGCCAGCAGCTTGACCTCAGGGGTAGCCAACGTCCTGACTTAC.

The chain is built from TRBV11-2 and TRBJ2-2, with D possibly matching TRBD2 (5 bases). Germline V lookup: CDR1 SGHAT, CDR2 FQNNGV. The CDR3 totals 15 residues. The V and J ends lost 5 bases and 16 bases respectively, with 26 bases between them. CDR3 sequence reads: CASSPPKGPTGESFF. The CDR3 DNA sequence: TGTGCCAGCAGCCCTCCGAAAGGACCGACCGGGGAGTCGTTTTTT.

Remarks on this clonotype: The junction does not match germline at one end; this may be a read error. This chain uses TRBV6-1 with TRBJ1-2; no firm D call. The CDR3 is 11 residues long. The germline gives CDR1 MNHNS, CDR2 SASEGT. This chain's CDR3 is CVSCWPYGYTF. CDR3 nucleotides: TGTGTCAGCTGTTGGCCCTATGGCTACACCTTC.

On this clonotype itself: Possible read error: a much larger clone is one base away. V usage is TRBV7-9 and J usage is TRBJ2-1; D is ambiguous. The CDR3 totals 12 residues. V lost 2 bases to trimming and J lost 8 bases, with 7 bases between them. The germline CDR1 and CDR2 sequences are SEHNR and FQNEAQ (reference sequence). The CDR3 coding sequence is TGTGCCAGCAGCTTACTTCCGGATGAGCAGTTCTTC. Translation gives CASSLLPDEQFF.

On this clonotype: Its ends do not fully match the called genes, so a read error is possible. The V call is TRBV5-4, the J call TRBJ1-1, with 10 bases fitting TRBD1. The CDR3 is 15 residues long. Per the germline V gene, CDR1 is SGHNT and CDR2 is YYREEE (reference sequence). CDR3 amino acids: CASSLPGTGATEAFF. DNA for the CDR3: TGTGCTAGCAGCCTTCCCGGGACAGGGGCAACTGAAGCTTTCTTT.

The CDR3 DNA sequence: TGTGCCAATAGGGATACTAGACGTCAAGAGACCCAGTACTTC. It translates to CANRDTRRQETQYF. This chain joins TRBV6-5 and TRBJ2-5; TRBD2 might be the D (5 bases). Per the germline V gene, CDR1 is MNHEY and CDR2 is SVGAGI. Trimming shortened V by 10 bases and J by 2 bases, and 17 bases separated the two germline ends. The length of the CDR3 is 14 residues.

As concerns this clonotype: At one boundary the junction diverges from the germline segment, which might be a read error. This chain connects TRBV28 to TRBJ2-7; 9 positions agree with TRBD2. CDR1 is MDHEN, CDR2 SYDVKM, per germline. The CDR3 is 15 amino acids. The CDR3 DNA follows: TGTGTCAGCAGCCTCTCGGAAGCGGGAGGTAGTAGGCAGTACTTC. Translation: CVSSLSEAGGSRQYF.

This clonotype was observed at least ten times. The chain uses TRBV5-1 and TRBJ2-3, with 10 bases lining up with TRBD2. CDR1 is SGHRS and CDR2 is YFSETQ in the germline V gene. This CDR3 is 15 amino acids long. V was pared by 0 bases and J by 4 bases, with 2 bases of the junction left unmatched. This CDR3 is CASSLGSGRSDTQYF. In DNA, the CDR3 is TGCGCCAGCAGCTTGGGTAGCGGGAGGTCAGATACGCAGTATTTT.

Regarding this clonotype: This likely comes from a read error, as the CDR3 has no conserved phenylalanine or tryptophan at its end. It is unclear where the CDR3 begins or ends on the DNA, so no DNA is shown, and the CDR3 is as TCRdb lists it. V is TRBV6-6 and J is TRBJ2-2; the table names TRBD2, a call not compared with the DNA. Germline V gene sequence: CDR1 MNHNY, CDR2 SVGAGI (reference sequence). From its first to its last residue, the CDR3 has 17 amino acids. The CDR3 region is CASTRLAGDLGTGELFL.

As for this clonotype: At one end, the junction sequence differs from germline, possibly due to a read error. The chain is built from TRBV11-2 and TRBJ2-1; 7 nucleotides line up with TRBD2. Per the germline V gene, CDR1 is SGHAT and CDR2 is FQNNGV. The CDR3 sequence is 15 residues long. The CDR3 reads CARSLSGLWDYEQFF. CDR3 in DNA: TGTGCCAGGAGCTTGTCGGGATTATGGGACTATGAGCAATTCTTC.

As for this clonotype: Lacking the conserved final phenylalanine or tryptophan, this CDR3 likely reflects a read error. Here the CDR3 reads CAIRGGWGVDNTGELFL. The CDR3 DNA reads as TGTGCCATCCGCGGGGGTTGGGGTGTAGATAACACCGGGGAGCTGTTTCTT. V gene TRBV10-3 combines with J gene TRBJ2-2, with 7 nucleotides matching TRBD2. V trimming: 8 bases; J trimming: 2 bases; junction bases outside the gene matches: 14. Germline V gene sequence: CDR1 ENHRY, CDR2 SYGVKD. The CDR3 spans 17 residues.

This clonotype was recorded once. The conserved phenylalanine or tryptophan is not found at the CDR3 terminus, so this likely reflects a read error. The chain is built from TRBV11-2 and TRBJ2-2; D is unclear. This CDR3 spans 13 amino acids. Germline loops: CDR1 SGHAT, CDR2 FQNNGV. In DNA form, the CDR3 reads TGTGCCAGCCGCTTAGATAGGACCGGGGAGCTGTTTTCT. Translating gives CASRLDRTGELFS.

As regards this clonotype: One junction end disagrees with the germline gene, perhaps due to a read error. The V and J genes are TRBV6-5 and TRBJ2-2; D not certain. Per germline, CDR1 MNHEY and CDR2 SVGAGI. The CDR3 covers 13 residues. CDR3 nucleotide sequence: TGTGCCAGCAGTTATCAGGAAACCGAGGAGCTGTTTTTT. It yields the protein CASSYQETEELFF.

On this clonotype itself: The junction departs from germline at one end; a sequencing error may be responsible. The genes are TRBV29-1 and TRBJ2-1; 9 bases are shared with TRBD2. From germline, CDR1 is SQVTM and CDR2 ANQGSEA. The CDR3 runs 16 residues. DNA for the CDR3: TGCAGCGCCCAAAGCACCGGGACTAGCAGTTACAATGAGCACTTCTTC. This codes for CSAQSTGTSSYNEHFF.

The sample holds one count of this clonotype. The junction differs from germline at one of its ends, possibly a read error. The chain uses TRBV12-3 or TRBV12-4 and TRBJ2-5; maybe TRBD2 (6 bases). The CDR3 has 13 residues. The CDR3 is CASGKLAQETQHF. Written as DNA, the CDR3 is TGTGCCAGCGGGAAGCTAGCGCAAGAGACTCAGCACTTC.

In regard to this clonotype: Mismatch with germline at one junction end may stem from a read error. The chain couples TRBV6-1 to TRBJ2-2; the D gene is possibly TRBD2 (5 bases). Germline V lookup: CDR1 MNHNS, CDR2 SASEGT. The CDR3 is made up of 14 amino acids. CDR3 nucleotides: TGTGCCAGCAGTGAGGCTAGTGGCACCGGGAAGCTGTTTTTT. Protein sequence: CASSEASGTGKLFF.

This clonotype was detected a few times. This sequence may be a read error, since a much larger clone differs from it by one base. The chain employs TRBV28 and TRBJ1-1; TRBD1 is a possible D gene (5 bases). This CDR3 region has 15 residues. The germline V gene encodes CDR1 MDHEN and CDR2 SYDVKM. The DNA of the CDR3 is TGTGTCAGCAGTCCCGCCGGGGGGGTGCGGACTGAAGCTTTCTTT. Residues: CVSSPAGGVRTEAFF.

Remarks on this clonotype: A much larger clone differs by one base, so this may be a read error. This sequence joins TRBV7-8 and TRBJ2-7; D possibly corresponds to TRBD2 (6 bases). CDR1 is SGHVS and CDR2 is FQNEAQ in the germline V gene. This CDR3 spans 15 amino acids. The CDR3 is CASSLAGRSSYEQCF. CDR3 coding DNA: TGTGCCAGCAGCTTAGCCGGGAGAAGCTCCTACGAGCAGTGCTTC.